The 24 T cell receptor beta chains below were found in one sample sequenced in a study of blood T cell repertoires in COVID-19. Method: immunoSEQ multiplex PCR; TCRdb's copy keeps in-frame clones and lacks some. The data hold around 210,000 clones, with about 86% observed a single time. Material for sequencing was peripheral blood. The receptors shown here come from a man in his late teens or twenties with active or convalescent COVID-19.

The CDR3 protein is CAWRAQEFYGYTF. The CDR3 DNA reads TGTGCCTGGAGAGCTCAGGAATTCTATGGCTACACCTTC. The rearrangement joins TRBV30 to TRBJ1-2; D is ambiguous. CDR1 GTSNPN and CDR2 SVGIG come from the germline V gene (reference sequence). The CDR3 runs 13 residues. Trimming stripped 3 bases from V and 4 bases from J, with 12 bases between.

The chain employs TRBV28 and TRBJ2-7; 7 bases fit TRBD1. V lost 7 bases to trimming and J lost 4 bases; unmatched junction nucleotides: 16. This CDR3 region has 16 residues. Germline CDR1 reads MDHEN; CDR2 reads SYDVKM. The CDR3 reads CASITTGPKFTYEQYF. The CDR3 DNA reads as TGTGCCAGCATCACGACAGGGCCTAAATTCACTTACGAGCAGTACTTC.

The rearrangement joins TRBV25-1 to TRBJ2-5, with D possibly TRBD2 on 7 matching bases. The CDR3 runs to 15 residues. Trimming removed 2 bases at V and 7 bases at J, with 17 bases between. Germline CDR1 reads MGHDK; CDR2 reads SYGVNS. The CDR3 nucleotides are TGTGCCAGCAGTGAACCGGGGGGCAGTCAGGGGACCCAGTACTTC. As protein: CASSEPGGSQGTQYF.

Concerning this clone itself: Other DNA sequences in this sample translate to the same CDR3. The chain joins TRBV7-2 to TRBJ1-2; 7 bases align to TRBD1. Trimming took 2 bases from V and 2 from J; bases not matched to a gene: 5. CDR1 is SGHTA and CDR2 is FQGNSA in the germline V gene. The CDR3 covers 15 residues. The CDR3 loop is CASSLPGGINYGYTF. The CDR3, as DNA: TGTGCCAGCAGCTTACCAGGGGGGATAAACTATGGCTACACCTTC.

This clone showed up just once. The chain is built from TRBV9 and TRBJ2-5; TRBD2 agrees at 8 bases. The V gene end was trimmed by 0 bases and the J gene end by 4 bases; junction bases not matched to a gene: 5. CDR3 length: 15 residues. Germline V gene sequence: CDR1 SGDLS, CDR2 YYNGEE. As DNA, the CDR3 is TGTGCCAGCAGCGTAGGCGGGGGGCGCACAGAGACCCAGTACTTC. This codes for CASSVGGGRTETQYF.

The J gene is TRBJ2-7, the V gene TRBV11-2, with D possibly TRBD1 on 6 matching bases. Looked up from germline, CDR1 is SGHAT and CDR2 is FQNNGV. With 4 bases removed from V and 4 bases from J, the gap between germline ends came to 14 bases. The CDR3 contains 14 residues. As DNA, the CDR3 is TGTGCCAGCAGCTCGACAGGCCCCCCTTACGAGCAGTACTTC. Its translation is CASSSTGPPYEQYF.

The CDR3 nucleotides read TGCGCCAGCAGCTTTTCCGGGACTAGCGGGAACTACAATGAGCAGTTCTTC. It specifies CASSFSGTSGNYNEQFF. The V gene is TRBV5-1, the J gene TRBJ2-1; 13 positions match TRBD2. The CDR3 consists of 17 residues. In germline, CDR1 is SGHRS, CDR2 YFSETQ. With 2 bases clipped from V and 3 bases from J, the junction kept 5 bases outside the gene matches.

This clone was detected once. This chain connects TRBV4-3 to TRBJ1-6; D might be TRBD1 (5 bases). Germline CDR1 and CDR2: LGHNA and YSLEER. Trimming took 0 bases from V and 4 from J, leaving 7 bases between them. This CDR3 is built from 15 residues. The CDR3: CASSQEKGYNSPLHF. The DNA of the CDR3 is TGCGCCAGCAGCCAAGAAAAGGGGTATAATTCACCCCTCCACTTT.

CDR3 amino acids: CASSFEGRVIEKLFF. In DNA, the CDR3 is TGTGCCAGCAGTTTCGAGGGGAGGGTAATTGAAAAACTGTTTTTT. The chain is built from TRBV28 and TRBJ1-4; tentatively, D is TRBD1 (5 bases). The germline gives CDR1 MDHEN, CDR2 SYDVKM. The CDR3 totals 15 residues. Trimming shortened V by 3 bases and J by 7 bases, and 15 bases separated the two germline ends.

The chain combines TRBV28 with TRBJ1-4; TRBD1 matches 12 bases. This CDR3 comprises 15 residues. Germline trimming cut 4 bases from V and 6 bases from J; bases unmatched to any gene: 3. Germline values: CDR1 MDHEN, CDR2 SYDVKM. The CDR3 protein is CASSSGDRGHEKLFF. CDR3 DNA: TGTGCCAGCAGTTCCGGGGACAGGGGGCATGAAAAACTGTTTTTT.

CDR3 sequence (DNA): TGTGCCAGCAGCTTGATAGATGGCCGGAGCTCCTACGAGCAGTACTTC. Its translation is CASSLIDGRSSYEQYF. The chain joins TRBV5-6 to TRBJ2-7; no reliable D call. CDR3 length equals 16 residues. The V gene's germline CDR1 is SGHDT and CDR2 YYEEEE. Trimming took off 1 base at V and 0 bases at J, with 14 bases between the two ends.

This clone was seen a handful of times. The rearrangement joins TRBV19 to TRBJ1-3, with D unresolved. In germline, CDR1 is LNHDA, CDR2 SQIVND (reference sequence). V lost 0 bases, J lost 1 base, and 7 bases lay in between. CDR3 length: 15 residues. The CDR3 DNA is TGTGCCAGTAGTATAGATCGGTGGTCTGGAAACACCATATATTTT. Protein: CASSIDRWSGNTIYF.

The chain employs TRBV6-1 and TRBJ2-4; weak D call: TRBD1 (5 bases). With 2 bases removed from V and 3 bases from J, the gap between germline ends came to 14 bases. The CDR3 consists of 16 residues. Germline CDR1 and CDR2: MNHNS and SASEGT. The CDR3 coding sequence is TGTGCCAGCAGTGAAACCCAGCCAGGGTACAAAAACATTCAGTACTTC. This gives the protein CASSETQPGYKNIQYF.

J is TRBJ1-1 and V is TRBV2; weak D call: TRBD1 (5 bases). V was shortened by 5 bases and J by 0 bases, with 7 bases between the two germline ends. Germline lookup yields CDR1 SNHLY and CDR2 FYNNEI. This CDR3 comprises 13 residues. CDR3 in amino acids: CASSPRVNTEAFF. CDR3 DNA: TGTGCCAGCAGTCCCAGGGTGAACACTGAAGCTTTCTTT.

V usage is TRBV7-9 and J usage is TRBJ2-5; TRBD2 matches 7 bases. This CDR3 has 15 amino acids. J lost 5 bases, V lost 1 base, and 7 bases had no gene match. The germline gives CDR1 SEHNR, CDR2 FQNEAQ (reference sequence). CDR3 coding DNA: TGTGCCAGCAGCTTAGGGTCTAGCGGAACTGAGACCCAGTACTTC. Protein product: CASSLGSSGTETQYF.

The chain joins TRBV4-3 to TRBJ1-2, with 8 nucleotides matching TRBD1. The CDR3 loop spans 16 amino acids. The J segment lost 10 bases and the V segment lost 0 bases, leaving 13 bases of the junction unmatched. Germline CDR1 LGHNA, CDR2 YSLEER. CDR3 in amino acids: CASSQEPRPLQGVYTF. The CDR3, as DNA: TGCGCCAGCAGCCAAGAGCCGAGACCGTTACAGGGGGTCTACACCTTC.

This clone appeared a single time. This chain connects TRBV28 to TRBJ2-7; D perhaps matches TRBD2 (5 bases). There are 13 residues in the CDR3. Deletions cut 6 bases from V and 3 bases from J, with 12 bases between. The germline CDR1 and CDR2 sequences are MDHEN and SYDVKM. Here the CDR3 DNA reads TGTGCCAGCAGCCACACCGGACTCTACGAGCAGTACTTC. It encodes CASSHTGLYEQYF.

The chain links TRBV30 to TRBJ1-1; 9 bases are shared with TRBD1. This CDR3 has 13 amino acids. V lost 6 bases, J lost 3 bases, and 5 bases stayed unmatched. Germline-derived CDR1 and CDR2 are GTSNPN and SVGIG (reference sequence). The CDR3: CACKGTGHTEAFF. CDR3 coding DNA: TGTGCCTGTAAGGGGACAGGGCACACTGAAGCTTTCTTT. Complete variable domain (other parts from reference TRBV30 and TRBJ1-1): SQTIHQWPATLVQPVGSPLSLECTVEGTSNPNLYWYRQAAGRGLQLLFYSVGIGQISSEVPQNLSASRPQDRQFILSSKKLLLSDSGFYLCACKGTGHTEAFFGQGTRLTVV.

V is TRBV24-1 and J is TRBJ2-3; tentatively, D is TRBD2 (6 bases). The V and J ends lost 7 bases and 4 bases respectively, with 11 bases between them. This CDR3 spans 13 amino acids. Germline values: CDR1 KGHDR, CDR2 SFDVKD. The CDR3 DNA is TGTGCCACCAGGGGGCCGGGGGCAGATACGCAGTATTTT. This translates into CATRGPGADTQYF.

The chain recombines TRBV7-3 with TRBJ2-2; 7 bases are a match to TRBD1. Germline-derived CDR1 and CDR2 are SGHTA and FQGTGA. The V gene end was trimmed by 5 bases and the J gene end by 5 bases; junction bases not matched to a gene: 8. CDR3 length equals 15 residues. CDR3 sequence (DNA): TGTGCCAGCAGCCCCGGAGGACAGGCTACCGGGGAGCTGTTTTTT. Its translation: CASSPGGQATGELFF.

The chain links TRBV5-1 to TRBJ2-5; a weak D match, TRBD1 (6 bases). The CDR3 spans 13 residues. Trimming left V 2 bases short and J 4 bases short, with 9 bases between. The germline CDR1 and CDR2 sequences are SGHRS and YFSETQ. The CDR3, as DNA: TGCGCCAGCAGCTTCACAGGGTTAGAGACCCAGTACTTC. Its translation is CASSFTGLETQYF.

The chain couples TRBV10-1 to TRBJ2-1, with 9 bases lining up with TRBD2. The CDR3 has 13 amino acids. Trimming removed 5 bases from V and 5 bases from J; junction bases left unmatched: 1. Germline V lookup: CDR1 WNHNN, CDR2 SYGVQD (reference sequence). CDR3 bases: TGCGCCAGCAGTAGCGGGAGGAACAATGAGCAGTTCTTC. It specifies CASSSGRNNEQFF.

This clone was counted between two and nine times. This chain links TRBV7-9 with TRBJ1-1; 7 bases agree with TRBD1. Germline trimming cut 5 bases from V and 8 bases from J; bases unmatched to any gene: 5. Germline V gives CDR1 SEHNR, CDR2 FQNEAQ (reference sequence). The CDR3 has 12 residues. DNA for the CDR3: TGTGCCAGCAGCCTATCAGGGGGGGAAGCTTTCTTT. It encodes CASSLSGGEAFF.

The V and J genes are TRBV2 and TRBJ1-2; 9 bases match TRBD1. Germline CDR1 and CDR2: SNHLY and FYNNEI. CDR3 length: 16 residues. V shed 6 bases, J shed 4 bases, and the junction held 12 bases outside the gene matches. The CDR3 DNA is TGTGCCAGCAGACCCGAGCCTCTGACAGGGGGCTATGGCTACACCTTC. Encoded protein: CASRPEPLTGGYGYTF.